A selection of T cell receptor beta chains follows, all from one sample in a study of blood T cells in healthy people across ages. In TCRdb, the 5' RACE reads were re-called with MiXCR into one record per CDR3 protein. Here the sample spans approximately 2,000,000 distinct CDR3 sequences, roughly two fifths being singletons. Sequenced sample: blood. These receptors were taken from a human donor in good health. CDR3s leave out the opening cysteine and the closing phenylalanine or tryptophan. Each record gives: clone size, V gene, J gene, CDR3 protein. Only some rows state a clone size, as once, few, many or a class for expanded clones.

abundance: .; v_gene: TRBV27; j_gene: TRBJ2-1; CDR3aa: ASSLNGGAHYNEQF
abundance: .; v_gene: TRBV4-1; j_gene: TRBJ2-7; CDR3aa: ASSQAGGTGFDEQY
abundance: many; v_gene: TRBV29-1; j_gene: TRBJ2-7; CDR3aa: SVMNYEQY
abundance: .; v_gene: TRBV9; j_gene: TRBJ2-5; CDR3aa: ASSALGIQETQY
abundance: .; v_gene: TRBV20-1; j_gene: TRBJ2-3; CDR3aa: SARVGAGGVTDTQY
abundance: few; v_gene: TRBV11-2; j_gene: TRBJ2-5; CDR3aa: ASSLDYWGAEETQY
abundance: few; v_gene: TRBV10-3; j_gene: TRBJ2-3; CDR3aa: AISRLARNTDTQY
abundance: .; v_gene: TRBV9; j_gene: TRBJ2-1; CDR3aa: ASSPFHGLNEQF
abundance: .; v_gene: TRBV7-2; j_gene: TRBJ1-6; CDR3aa: ASSQSSSYNSPLH
abundance: .; v_gene: TRBV7-2; j_gene: TRBJ2-3; CDR3aa: ASSLTAWGYGTDTQY
abundance: .; v_gene: TRBV7-9; j_gene: TRBJ2-6; CDR3aa: ASSFGYRAGANVLT
abundance: few; v_gene: TRBV10-3; j_gene: TRBJ2-5; CDR3aa: AISESWGQETQY
abundance: few; v_gene: TRBV29-1; j_gene: TRBJ2-3; CDR3aa: SVGLAGELDTQY
abundance: few; v_gene: TRBV6-1; j_gene: TRBJ1-4; CDR3aa: ASSESTGIATNEKLF
abundance: few; v_gene: TRBV6-2/TRBV6-3; j_gene: TRBJ2-1; CDR3aa: ASSDRVSYNEQF
abundance: .; v_gene: TRBV7-9; j_gene: TRBJ1-2; CDR3aa: ACSPMGRNYGYT
abundance: .; v_gene: TRBV15; j_gene: TRBJ2-5; CDR3aa: ATSRGRGTVDETQY
abundance: .; v_gene: TRBV6-1; j_gene: TRBJ1-1; CDR3aa: ASSEGHPLFPEAF
abundance: .; v_gene: TRBV12-3/TRBV12-4; j_gene: TRBJ1-2; CDR3aa: ASSLLREKSLYGYT
abundance: few; v_gene: TRBV28; j_gene: TRBJ1-4; CDR3aa: ASSPIDEKPF
abundance: .; v_gene: TRBV12-3/TRBV12-4; j_gene: TRBJ2-7; CDR3aa: ASSFTSHEQY
abundance: .; v_gene: TRBV10-3; j_gene: .; CDR3aa: AISDKRGGGEETQY
abundance: few; v_gene: TRBV12-3/TRBV12-4; j_gene: TRBJ1-5; CDR3aa: ASSFGTGGPLGNQPQH
abundance: .; v_gene: TRBV20-1; j_gene: TRBJ2-5; CDR3aa: SAEGLAISETQY
abundance: .; v_gene: TRBV2; j_gene: TRBJ2-7; CDR3aa: ASSEQGAFYEQY
abundance: .; v_gene: TRBV6-2/TRBV6-3; j_gene: TRBJ2-1; CDR3aa: ASSYVRGHSYNEQF
abundance: .; v_gene: TRBV10-3; j_gene: TRBJ1-5; CDR3aa: AVAGGRGQPQH
abundance: once; v_gene: TRBV10-3; j_gene: .; CDR3aa: AISEWDRRSYEQY
abundance: .; v_gene: TRBV2; j_gene: TRBJ2-7; CDR3aa: ASKLNYEQY
abundance: .; v_gene: TRBV9; j_gene: TRBJ1-1; CDR3aa: ASSAAGRTEAF
abundance: .; v_gene: TRBV29-1; j_gene: TRBJ2-3; CDR3aa: SVVVSDTDTQY
abundance: .; v_gene: TRBV7-2; j_gene: .; CDR3aa: ASSGGHAQGEQY
abundance: once; v_gene: TRBV5-5; j_gene: TRBJ2-3; CDR3aa: ASNTAWVIDTQY
abundance: many; v_gene: TRBV5-1; j_gene: TRBJ2-7; CDR3aa: ASSLGAGEYEQY
abundance: .; v_gene: TRBV2; j_gene: TRBJ2-1; CDR3aa: ASSPDRYSYNEQF
abundance: once; v_gene: TRBV4-2; j_gene: TRBJ2-7; CDR3aa: ASSYTTSGGGYEQY
abundance: many; v_gene: TRBV29-1; j_gene: TRBJ2-7; CDR3aa: SVEDQSREGSYEQY
abundance: .; v_gene: TRBV10-3; j_gene: TRBJ1-1; CDR3aa: AISEVLTVNTEAF
abundance: .; v_gene: TRBV7-7; j_gene: TRBJ2-2; CDR3aa: ASSLAKTGQLF
abundance: few; v_gene: TRBV6-2/TRBV6-3; j_gene: TRBJ1-6; CDR3aa: ASRHGQGFSPLH
abundance: .; v_gene: TRBV29-1; j_gene: TRBJ1-1; CDR3aa: SVERSRAIGTEAF
abundance: few; v_gene: TRBV30; j_gene: TRBJ1-2; CDR3aa: AWTNRGSGGYT
abundance: few; v_gene: TRBV20-1; j_gene: TRBJ1-2; CDR3aa: SVIGGQGNYGYT
abundance: .; v_gene: TRBV20-1; j_gene: TRBJ1-2; CDR3aa: SARDWAVTMGYT
abundance: .; v_gene: TRBV29-1; j_gene: TRBJ2-3; CDR3aa: SVQPSGTTDTQY
abundance: few; v_gene: TRBV5-5; j_gene: TRBJ2-3; CDR3aa: ASSTAEAMDTQY
abundance: once; v_gene: TRBV5-1; j_gene: TRBJ2-3; CDR3aa: ASSLFRQGGTDTQY
abundance: few; v_gene: TRBV7-2; j_gene: TRBJ2-7; CDR3aa: ASSRSGISSYEQY
abundance: .; v_gene: TRBV29-1; j_gene: TRBJ1-1; CDR3aa: SVGSSGTEAF
abundance: few; v_gene: TRBV20-1; j_gene: TRBJ2-5; CDR3aa: SARGGSWETQY
abundance: .; v_gene: TRBV5-1; j_gene: TRBJ2-3; CDR3aa: ASSLEASGTDTQY
abundance: .; v_gene: TRBV10-3; j_gene: TRBJ1-3; CDR3aa: AISESRQDFFSGNTIY
abundance: few; v_gene: TRBV28; j_gene: TRBJ2-1; CDR3aa: ASRPDGLGVNEQF
abundance: few; v_gene: TRBV20-1; j_gene: TRBJ2-1; CDR3aa: SARDPVTSSYNEQF
abundance: .; v_gene: TRBV11-2; j_gene: TRBJ2-7; CDR3aa: ASTQGSGGSYEQY
abundance: .; v_gene: TRBV7-2; j_gene: TRBJ1-2; CDR3aa: ASSLDRGAGYT
abundance: few; v_gene: TRBV20-1; j_gene: TRBJ1-1; CDR3aa: SASLRHLNTEAF
abundance: .; v_gene: TRBV27; j_gene: TRBJ2-7; CDR3aa: ASSDPNSYEQY
abundance: .; v_gene: TRBV5-1; j_gene: TRBJ2-3; CDR3aa: ASSFTRGSSTDTQY
abundance: .; v_gene: TRBV4-2; j_gene: TRBJ2-5; CDR3aa: ASSQDSLTSLETQY